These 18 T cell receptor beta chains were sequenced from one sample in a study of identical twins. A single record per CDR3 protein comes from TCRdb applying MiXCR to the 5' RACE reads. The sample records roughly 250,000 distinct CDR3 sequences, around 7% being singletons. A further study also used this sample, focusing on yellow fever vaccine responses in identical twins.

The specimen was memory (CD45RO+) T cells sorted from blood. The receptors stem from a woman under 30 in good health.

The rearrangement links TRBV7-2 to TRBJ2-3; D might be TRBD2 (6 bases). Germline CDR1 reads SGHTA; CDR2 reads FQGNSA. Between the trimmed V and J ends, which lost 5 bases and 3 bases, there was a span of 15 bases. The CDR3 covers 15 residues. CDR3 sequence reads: CASSPHGTRTDTQYF. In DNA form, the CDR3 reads TGTGCCAGCAGCCCGCACGGGACTCGTACAGATACGCAGTATTTT.

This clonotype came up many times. The CDR3 bases are TGCAGTGCTAGAGATTGGTCAGAGTACCAAGAGACCCAGTACTTC. The encoded protein is CSARDWSEYQETQYF. The chain employs TRBV20-1 and TRBJ2-5; unclear D gene. The germline CDR1 and CDR2 sequences are DFQATT and SNEGSKA (reference sequence). The germline V and J ends were trimmed by 0 bases and 0 bases, with 11 bases remaining between them. This CDR3 spans 15 amino acids.

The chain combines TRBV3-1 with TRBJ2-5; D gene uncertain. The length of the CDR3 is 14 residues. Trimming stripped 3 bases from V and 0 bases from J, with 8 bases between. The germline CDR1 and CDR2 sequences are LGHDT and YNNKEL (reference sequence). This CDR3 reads CASSHRPHQETQYF. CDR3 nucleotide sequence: TGTGCCAGCAGCCATAGGCCCCACCAAGAGACCCAGTACTTC.

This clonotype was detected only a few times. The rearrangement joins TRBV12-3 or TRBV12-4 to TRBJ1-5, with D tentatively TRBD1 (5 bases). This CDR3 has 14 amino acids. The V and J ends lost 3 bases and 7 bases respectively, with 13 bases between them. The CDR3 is CASSFSGVSQPQHF. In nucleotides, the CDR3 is TGTGCCAGCAGTTTTTCGGGGGTATCGCAGCCCCAGCATTTT.

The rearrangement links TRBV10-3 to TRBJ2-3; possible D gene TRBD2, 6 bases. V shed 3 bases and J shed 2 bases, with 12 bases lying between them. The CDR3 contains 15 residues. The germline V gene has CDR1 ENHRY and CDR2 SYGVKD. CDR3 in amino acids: CAISEGGAFTDTQYF. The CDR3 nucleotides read TGTGCCATCAGTGAAGGCGGGGCCTTCACAGATACGCAGTATTTT.

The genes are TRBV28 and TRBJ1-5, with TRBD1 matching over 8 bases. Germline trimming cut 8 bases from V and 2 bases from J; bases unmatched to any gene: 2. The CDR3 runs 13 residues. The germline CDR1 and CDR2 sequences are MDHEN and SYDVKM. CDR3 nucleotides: TGTGCCAGCGGGGGACAGGGCAATCAGCCCCAGCATTTT. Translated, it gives CASGGQGNQPQHF.

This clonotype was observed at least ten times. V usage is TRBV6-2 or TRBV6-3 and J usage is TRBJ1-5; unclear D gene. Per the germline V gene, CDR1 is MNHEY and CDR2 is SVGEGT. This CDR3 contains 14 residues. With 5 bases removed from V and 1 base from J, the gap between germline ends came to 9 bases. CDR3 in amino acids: CASSRSMSNQPQHF. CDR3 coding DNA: TGTGCCAGCAGTCGAAGCATGAGCAATCAGCCCCAGCATTTT.

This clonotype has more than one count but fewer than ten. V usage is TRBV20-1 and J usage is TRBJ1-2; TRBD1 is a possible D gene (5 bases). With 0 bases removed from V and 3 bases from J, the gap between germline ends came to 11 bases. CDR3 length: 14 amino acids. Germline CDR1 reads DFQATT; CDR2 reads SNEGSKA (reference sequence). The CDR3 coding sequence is TGCAGTGCTAGAGAGCCAGGGAAGGACTATGGCTACACCTTC. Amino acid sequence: CSAREPGKDYGYTF.

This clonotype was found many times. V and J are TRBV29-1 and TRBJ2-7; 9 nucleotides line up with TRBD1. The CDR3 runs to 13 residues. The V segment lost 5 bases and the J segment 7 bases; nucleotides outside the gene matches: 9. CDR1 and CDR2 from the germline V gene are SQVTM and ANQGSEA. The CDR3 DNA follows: TGCAGCGTTTCACAGGGGGCCAATAGGGAGCAGTACTTC. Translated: CSVSQGANREQYF.

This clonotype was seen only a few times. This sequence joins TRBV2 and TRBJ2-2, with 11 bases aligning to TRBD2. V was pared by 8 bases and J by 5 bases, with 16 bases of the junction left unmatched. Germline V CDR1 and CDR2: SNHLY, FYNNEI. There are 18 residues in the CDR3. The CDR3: CASPKSDTSGRWTGELFF. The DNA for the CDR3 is TGTGCCAGCCCCAAGAGCGACACTAGCGGGAGATGGACCGGGGAGCTGTTTTTT.

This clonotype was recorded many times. The CDR3 region is CSARNLGGQETQYF. CDR3 DNA: TGCAGTGCTAGGAATCTGGGGGGACAAGAGACCCAGTACTTC. This rearrangement joins TRBV20-1 to TRBJ2-5, with D perhaps matching TRBD2 (6 bases). Trimming pared 3 bases from V and 2 bases from J, leaving 13 bases between. Germline CDR1 and CDR2: DFQATT and SNEGSKA (reference sequence). The CDR3 contains 14 residues.

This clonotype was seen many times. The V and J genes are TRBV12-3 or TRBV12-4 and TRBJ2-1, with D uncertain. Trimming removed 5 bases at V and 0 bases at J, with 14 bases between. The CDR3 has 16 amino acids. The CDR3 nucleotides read TGTGCCAGCAGTGGGCTTCGCGGAATCTCCTACAATGAGCAGTTCTTC. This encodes CASSGLRGISYNEQFF.

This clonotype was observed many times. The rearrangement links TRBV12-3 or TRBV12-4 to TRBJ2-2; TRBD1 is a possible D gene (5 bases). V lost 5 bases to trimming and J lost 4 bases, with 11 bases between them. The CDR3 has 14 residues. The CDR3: CASSKWGVTGELFF. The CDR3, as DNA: TGTGCCAGCAGTAAATGGGGCGTCACCGGGGAGCTGTTTTTT.

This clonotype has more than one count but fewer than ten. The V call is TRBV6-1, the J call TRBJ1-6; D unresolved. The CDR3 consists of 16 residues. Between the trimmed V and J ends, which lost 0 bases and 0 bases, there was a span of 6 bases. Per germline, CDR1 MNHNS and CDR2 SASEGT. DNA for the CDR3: TGTGCCAGCAGTGAAGCGGAGGGCTCCTATAATTCACCCCTCCACTTT. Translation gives CASSEAEGSYNSPLHF.

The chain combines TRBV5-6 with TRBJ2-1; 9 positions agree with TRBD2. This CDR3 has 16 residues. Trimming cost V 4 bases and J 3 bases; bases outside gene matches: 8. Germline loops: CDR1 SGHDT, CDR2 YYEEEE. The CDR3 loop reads CASSRAGGRGYNEQFF. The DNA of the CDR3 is TGTGCCAGCAGCCGAGCGGGAGGTCGGGGCTACAATGAGCAGTTCTTC.

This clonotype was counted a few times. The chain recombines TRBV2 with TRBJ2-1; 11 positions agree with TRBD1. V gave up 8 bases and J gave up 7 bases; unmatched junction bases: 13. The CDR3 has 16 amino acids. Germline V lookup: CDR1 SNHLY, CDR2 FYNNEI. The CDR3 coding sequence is TGTGCCAGCTTCCGAGGACAGGGGGCAATATGGAATGAGCAGTTCTTC. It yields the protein CASFRGQGAIWNEQFF.

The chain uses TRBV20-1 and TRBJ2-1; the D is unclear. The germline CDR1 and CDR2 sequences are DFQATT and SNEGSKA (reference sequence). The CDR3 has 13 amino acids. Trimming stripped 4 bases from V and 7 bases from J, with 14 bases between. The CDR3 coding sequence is TGCAGTGCTAATGGCGAGAATATAAATGAGCAGTTCTTC. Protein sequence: CSANGENINEQFF.

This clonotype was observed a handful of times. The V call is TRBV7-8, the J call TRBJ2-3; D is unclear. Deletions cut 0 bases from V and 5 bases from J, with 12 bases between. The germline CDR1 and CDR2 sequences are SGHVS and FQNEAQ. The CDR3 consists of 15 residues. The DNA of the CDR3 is TGTGCCAGCAGCTTAGCCCCACCTTTCGGAGATACGCAGTATTTT. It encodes CASSLAPPFGDTQYF.